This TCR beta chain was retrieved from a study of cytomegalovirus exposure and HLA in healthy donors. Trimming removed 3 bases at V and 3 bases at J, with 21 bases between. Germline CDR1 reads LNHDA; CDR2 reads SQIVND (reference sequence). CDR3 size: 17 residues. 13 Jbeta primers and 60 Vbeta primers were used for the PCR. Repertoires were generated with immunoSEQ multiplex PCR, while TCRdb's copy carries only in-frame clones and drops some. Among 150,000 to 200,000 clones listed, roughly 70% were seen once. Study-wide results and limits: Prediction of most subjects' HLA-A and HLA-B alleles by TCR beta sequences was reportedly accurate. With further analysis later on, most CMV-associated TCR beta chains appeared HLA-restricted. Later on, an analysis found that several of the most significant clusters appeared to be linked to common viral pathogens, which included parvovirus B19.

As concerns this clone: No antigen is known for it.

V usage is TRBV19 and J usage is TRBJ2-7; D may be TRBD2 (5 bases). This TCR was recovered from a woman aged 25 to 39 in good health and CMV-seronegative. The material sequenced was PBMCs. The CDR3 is CASSIRGKAHGSYEQYF. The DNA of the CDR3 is TGTGCCAGTAGTATTCGGGGTAAGGCCCACGGTAGCTACGAGCAGTACTTC.